These 5 T cell receptor beta chains share one sample of origin, sequenced in a study of glioma-infiltrating T cells. Using RNA template, CDR3s of TCR alpha and beta were amplified with iRepertoire arm-PCR. TCRdb ran MiXCR on the multiplex PCR reads and lists one entry per CDR3 protein. The sample has roughly 200,000 distinct CDR3 sequences, roughly 45% seen once. Sequencing was done on a sample of glioma tissue, nonneoplastic brain tissue, or PBMCs (not recorded which). The receptors come from a human donor with low-grade glioma or glioblastoma, undergoing nonglioma brain surgery, or in good health (not recorded which).

The chain's CDR3 is CASSLATGPYEQYF. DNA of the CDR3: TGTGCCAGCAGCTTAGCGACGGGGCCCTACGAGCAGTACTTC. The chain uses TRBV7-2 and TRBJ2-7, with D possibly called TRBD1 or TRBD2 (5 bases each). Trimming left V 0 bases short and J 2 bases short, with 8 bases between. This CDR3 has 14 residues. From germline, CDR1 is SGHTA and CDR2 FQGNSA.

Of note for this clonotype: The germline gene is not matched at one end of the junction; a read error may be the cause. The rearrangement uses TRBV28 and TRBJ2-3; 11 positions agree with TRBD2. Per germline, CDR1 MDHEN and CDR2 SYDVKM. The CDR3 covers 15 residues. For the CDR3, the DNA is TGTGCCAGCAGTATAACTAGCGGGGGCACAGGTACGCAGTATTTT. It codes for CASSITSGGTGTQYF.

There are many counts of this clonotype. This chain joins TRBV20-1 and TRBJ2-1; tentatively, D is TRBD2 (6 bases). Trimming pared 1 base from V and 6 bases from J, leaving 19 bases between. The CDR3 has 16 residues. Germline V lookup: CDR1 DFQATT, CDR2 SNEGSKA (reference sequence). In DNA, the CDR3 is TGCAGTGCTAGAGTTCACCAGCGGGCGCTCGGCAATGAGCAGTTCTTC. Translation gives CSARVHQRALGNEQFF.

As concerns this clonotype: A much bigger clone sits one base away, suggesting this may be a read error. This rearrangement joins TRBV20-1 to TRBJ2-7, with 7 positions matching TRBD2. Looked up from germline, CDR1 is DFQATT and CDR2 is SNEGSKA (reference sequence). This CDR3 spans 16 amino acids. V was pared by 0 bases and J by 4 bases, with 12 bases of the junction left unmatched. The CDR3 nucleotides are TGCAGTGCTAGAGAGGGAAGCGGGACTGCCGTTTACGAGCAGTACTTC. It encodes CSAREGSGTAVYEQYF.

Details on this clonotype: The junction departs from germline at one end; a sequencing error may be responsible. The gene calls are TRBV25-1 and TRBJ1-1; D gene unclear. The CDR3 is 12 amino acids. CDR1 is MGHDK and CDR2 is SYGVNS in the germline V gene. The DNA for the CDR3 is TGTGCCAGCAGTGCTAAGGGAAGACAACCTCTCTTT. This encodes CASSAKGRQPLF.